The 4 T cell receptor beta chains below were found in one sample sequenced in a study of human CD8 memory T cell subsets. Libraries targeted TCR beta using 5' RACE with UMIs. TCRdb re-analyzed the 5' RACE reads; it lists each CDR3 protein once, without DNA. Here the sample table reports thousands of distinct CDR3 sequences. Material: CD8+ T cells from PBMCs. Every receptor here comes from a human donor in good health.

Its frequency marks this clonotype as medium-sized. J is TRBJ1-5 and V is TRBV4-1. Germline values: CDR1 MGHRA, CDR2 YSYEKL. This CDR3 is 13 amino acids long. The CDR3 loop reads CASSQEATPPQHF.

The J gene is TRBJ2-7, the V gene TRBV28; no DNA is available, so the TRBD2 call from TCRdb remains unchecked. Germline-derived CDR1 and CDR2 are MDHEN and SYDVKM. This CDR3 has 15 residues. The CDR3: CASSSSLADGYEQYF. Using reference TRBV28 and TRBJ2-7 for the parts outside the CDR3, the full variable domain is DVKVTQSSRYLVKRTGEKVFLECVQDMDHENMFWYRQDPGLGLRLIYFSYDVKMKEKGDIPEGYSVSREKKERFSLILESASTNQTSMYLCASSSSLADGYEQYFGPGTRLTVT.

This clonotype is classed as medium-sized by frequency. The CDR3 region is CASGGWGNEQFF. The J gene is TRBJ2-1, the V gene TRBV7-9; checking the TCRdb D call of TRBD2 is not possible without DNA. The CDR3 loop spans 12 amino acids. Per germline, CDR1 SEHNR and CDR2 FQNEAQ (reference sequence).

CDR3 protein: CASSFRSRGLVPLDATNEKLFF. This chain joins TRBV12-3 or TRBV12-4 and TRBJ1-4. The CDR3 runs to 22 residues.